This T cell receptor (beta chain) stems from a study of cytomegalovirus exposure and HLA in healthy donors. A word on this clone: The same CDR3 also results from other DNA sequences found in this sample.

The PCR ran on 60 Vbeta and 13 Jbeta primers. Generated by immunoSEQ multiplex PCR, the TCRdb table keeps only in-frame clones and is missing some. Altogether fewer than 200,000 clones are present, roughly 78% being singletons, with the ten largest covering under 2.5%. CDR3 length equals 12 residues. Trimming took off 3 bases at V and 3 bases at J, with 5 bases between the two ends. Germline V gene sequence: CDR1 KGHSH, CDR2 LQKENI. The specimen sequenced was PBMCs. The receptor was isolated from a man aged 35-49 years in good health and CMV-seronegative. J is TRBJ2-5 and V is TRBV18; weak D call: TRBD1 (5 bases). CDR3 amino acids: CASSPTEETQYF. The CDR3 DNA follows: TGTGCCAGCTCACCGACAGAAGAGACCCAGTACTTC.